This TCR beta chain is drawn from a study of blood T cells in healthy people across ages. Study-wide results and limits: A greater number of naive CD4+ cells and higher diversity distinguished long-lived donors from aged donors.

Together with a sample-barcoded 5' primer, a J-beta primer mix was included in a second PCR lasting roughly 7 to 11 cycles. Using its own MiXCR run on the 5' RACE reads, TCRdb lists one record per CDR3 protein. The sample consists of 850,000 to 1,000,000 distinct CDR3 sequences, around 48% of them appearing once. With V trimmed by 2 bases and J by 2 bases, 4 bases remained unmatched. CDR3 length equals 16 residues. Per the germline V gene, CDR1 is MGHRA and CDR2 is YSYEKL. For this clonotype: Its specificity is unknown.

The receptor was isolated from a young man in good health. The sample taken for sequencing was blood. The gene calls are TRBV4-1 and TRBJ2-4; 9 bases are shared with TRBD2. In DNA, the CDR3 is TGCGCCAGCAGCCAATCTCTAGCGGGATCCAAAAACATTCAGTACTTC. Its protein product is CASSQSLAGSKNIQYF.